The clone carrying this TCR beta chain was recorded only once. In the source study's methods: Amplification from reference gene primers served as the basis for estimated nucleated cell counts. Sequencing used immunoSEQ multiplex PCR; TCRdb keeps in-frame clones, though not all of them. The V and J calls and clone size are taken from that table; D and trimming were inferred from the DNA. The data contain 250,000 to 300,000 clones, approximately 83% of them seen just once; the ten biggest clones take up around 10%. This sample stems from a study of blood T cell repertoires in COVID-19. Study summary: Some COVID-19 samples were acute and others convalescent; all came from the United States, Italy and Spain. Sources were T cells, B-cell-depleted T cells, or PBMCs; the material itself was cDNA or gDNA.

The CDR3 runs 14 residues. V shed 5 bases and J 4 bases; nucleotides not matched to a gene: 8. Germline CDR1 is SGHAT and CDR2 is FQDESV (reference sequence). This clonotype was sampled from a woman in her sixties or seventies with acute or convalescent COVID-19. V is TRBV11-1 and J is TRBJ2-7; 7 bases map to TRBD1. The sequencing input was peripheral blood. The CDR3 loop is CASSRDRAGYEQYF. In DNA form, the CDR3 reads TGTGCCAGCAGCCGCGACAGGGCGGGTTACGAGCAGTACTTC.